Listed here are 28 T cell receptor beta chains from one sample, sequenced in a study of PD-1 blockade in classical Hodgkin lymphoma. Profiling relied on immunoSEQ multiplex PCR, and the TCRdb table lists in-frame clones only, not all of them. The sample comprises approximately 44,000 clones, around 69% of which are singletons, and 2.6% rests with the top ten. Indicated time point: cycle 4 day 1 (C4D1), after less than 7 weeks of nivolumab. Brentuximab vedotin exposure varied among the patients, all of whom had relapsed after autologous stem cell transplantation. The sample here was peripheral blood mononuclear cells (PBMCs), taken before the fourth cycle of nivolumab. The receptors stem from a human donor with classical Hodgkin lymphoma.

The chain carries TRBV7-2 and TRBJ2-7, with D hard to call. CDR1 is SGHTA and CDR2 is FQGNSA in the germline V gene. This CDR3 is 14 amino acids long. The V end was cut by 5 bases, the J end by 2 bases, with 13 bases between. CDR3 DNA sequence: TGTGCCAGCAGCCCAGAGGCAGGCCCCTACGAGCAGTACTTC. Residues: CASSPEAGPYEQYF.

The CDR3 DNA reads TGTGCCAGCAGCTTAGAACAGGGGGCCTATGGCTACACCTTC. Protein sequence: CASSLEQGAYGYTF. The rearrangement uses TRBV11-2 and TRBJ1-2, with 9 bases aligning to TRBD1. This CDR3 contains 14 residues. V shed 0 bases and J 4 bases; nucleotides not matched to a gene: 0. Germline CDR1 is SGHAT and CDR2 is FQNNGV.

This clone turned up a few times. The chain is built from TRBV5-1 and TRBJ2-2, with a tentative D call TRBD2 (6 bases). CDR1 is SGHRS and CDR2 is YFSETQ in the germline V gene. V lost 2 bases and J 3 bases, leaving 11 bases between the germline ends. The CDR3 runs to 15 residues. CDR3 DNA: TGCGCCAGCAGCTTAGGGGACTTATACACCGGGGAGCTGTTTTTT. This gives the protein CASSLGDLYTGELFF.

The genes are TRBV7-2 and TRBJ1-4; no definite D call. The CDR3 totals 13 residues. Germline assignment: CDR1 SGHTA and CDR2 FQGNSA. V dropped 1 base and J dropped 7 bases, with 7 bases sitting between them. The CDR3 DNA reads TGTGCCAGCAGCTTAGGTGTGGCTGAAAAACTGTTTTTT. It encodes CASSLGVAEKLFF.

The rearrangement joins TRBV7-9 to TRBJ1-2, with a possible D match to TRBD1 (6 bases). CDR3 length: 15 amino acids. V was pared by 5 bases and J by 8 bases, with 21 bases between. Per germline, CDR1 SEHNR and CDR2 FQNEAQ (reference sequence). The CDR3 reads CASSPQSGGGWGYTF. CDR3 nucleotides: TGTGCCAGCAGCCCTCAGTCTGGGGGCGGGTGGGGCTACACCTTC.

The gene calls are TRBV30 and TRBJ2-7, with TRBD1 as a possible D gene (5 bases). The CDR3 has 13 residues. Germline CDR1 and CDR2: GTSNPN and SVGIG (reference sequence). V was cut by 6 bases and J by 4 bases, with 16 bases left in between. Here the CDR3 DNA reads TGTGCCTGCCTCTGGGGCCCTGGGTACGAGCAGTACTTC. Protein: CACLWGPGYEQYF.

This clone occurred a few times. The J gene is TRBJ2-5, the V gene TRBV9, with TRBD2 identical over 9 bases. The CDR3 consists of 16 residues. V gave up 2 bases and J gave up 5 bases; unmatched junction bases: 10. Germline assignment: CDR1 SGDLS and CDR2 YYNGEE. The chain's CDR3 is CASSVGGGGARETQYF. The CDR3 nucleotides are TGTGCCAGCAGCGTTGGCGGCGGGGGGGCCCGGGAGACCCAGTACTTC.

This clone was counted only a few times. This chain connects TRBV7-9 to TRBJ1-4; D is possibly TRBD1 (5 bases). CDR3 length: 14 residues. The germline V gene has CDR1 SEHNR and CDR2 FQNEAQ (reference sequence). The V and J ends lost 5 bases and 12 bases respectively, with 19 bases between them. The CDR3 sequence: CASSATTGTGELFF. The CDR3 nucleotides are TGTGCCAGCAGCGCTACTACCGGGACGGGGGAACTGTTTTTT.

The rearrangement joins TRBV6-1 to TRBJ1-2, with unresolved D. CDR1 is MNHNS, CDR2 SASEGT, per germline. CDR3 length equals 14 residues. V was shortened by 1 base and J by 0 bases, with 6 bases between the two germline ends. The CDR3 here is CASSEGEANYGYTF. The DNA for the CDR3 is TGTGCCAGCAGTGAAGGGGAAGCTAACTATGGCTACACCTTC.

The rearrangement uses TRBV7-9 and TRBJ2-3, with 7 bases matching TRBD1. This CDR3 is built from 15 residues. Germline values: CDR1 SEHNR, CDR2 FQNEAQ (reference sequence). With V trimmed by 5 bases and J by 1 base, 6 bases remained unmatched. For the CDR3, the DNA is TGTGCCAGCAGCATACTAGGGGGCGGCACAGATACGCAGTATTTT. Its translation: CASSILGGGTDTQYF.

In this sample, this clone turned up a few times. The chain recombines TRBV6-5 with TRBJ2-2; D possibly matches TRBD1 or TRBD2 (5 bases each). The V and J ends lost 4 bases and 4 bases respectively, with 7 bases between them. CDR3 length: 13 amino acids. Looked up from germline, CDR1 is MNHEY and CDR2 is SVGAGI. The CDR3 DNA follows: TGTGCCAGCAGTTCTGGGGGCACCGGGGAGCTGTTTTTT. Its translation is CASSSGGTGELFF.

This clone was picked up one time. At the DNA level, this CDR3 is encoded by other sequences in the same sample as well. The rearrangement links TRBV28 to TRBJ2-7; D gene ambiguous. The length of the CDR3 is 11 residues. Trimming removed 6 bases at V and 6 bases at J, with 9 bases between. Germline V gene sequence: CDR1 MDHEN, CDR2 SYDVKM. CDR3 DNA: TGTGCCAGCAGCTTTCTGGGCGAGCAGTACTTC. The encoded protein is CASSFLGEQYF.

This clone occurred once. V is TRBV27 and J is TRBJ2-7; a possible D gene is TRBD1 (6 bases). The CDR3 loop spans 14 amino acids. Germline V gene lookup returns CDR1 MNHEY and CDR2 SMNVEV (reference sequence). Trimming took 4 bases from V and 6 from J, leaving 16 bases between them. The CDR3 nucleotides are TGTGCCAGCAGTTCAGGGGTTACCCGCCTCGAGCAGTACTTC. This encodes CASSSGVTRLEQYF.

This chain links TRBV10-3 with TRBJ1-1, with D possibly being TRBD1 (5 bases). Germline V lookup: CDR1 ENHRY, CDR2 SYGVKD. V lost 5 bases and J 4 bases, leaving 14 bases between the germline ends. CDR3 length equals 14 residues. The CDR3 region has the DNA TGTGCCATCAGTCTCGGGCAGGACACCACTGAAGCTTTCTTT. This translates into CAISLGQDTTEAFF.

CDR3 DNA: TGTGCCAGCAGTCAGGGTCTATCGTTAGGTGAGCAGTTCTTC. As protein: CASSQGLSLGEQFF. V is TRBV2 and J is TRBJ2-1; perhaps TRBD1 as D (5 bases). The CDR3 loop spans 14 amino acids. V was trimmed by 5 bases and J by 9 bases, leaving 17 bases between them. Germline V gives CDR1 SNHLY, CDR2 FYNNEI.

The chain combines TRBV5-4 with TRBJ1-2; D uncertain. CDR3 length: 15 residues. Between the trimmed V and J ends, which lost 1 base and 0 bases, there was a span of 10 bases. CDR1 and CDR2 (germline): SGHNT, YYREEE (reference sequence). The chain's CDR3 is CASSLYIEANYGYTF. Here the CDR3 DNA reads TGTGCCAGCAGCTTGTACATCGAGGCTAACTATGGCTACACCTTC.

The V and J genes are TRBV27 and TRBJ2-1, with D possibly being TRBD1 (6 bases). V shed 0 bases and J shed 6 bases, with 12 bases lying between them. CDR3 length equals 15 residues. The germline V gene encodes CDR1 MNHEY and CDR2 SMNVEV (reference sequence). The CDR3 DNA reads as TGTGCCAGCAGTTTATCGAGGACAGCCTTCAATGAGCAGTTCTTC. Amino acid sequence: CASSLSRTAFNEQFF.

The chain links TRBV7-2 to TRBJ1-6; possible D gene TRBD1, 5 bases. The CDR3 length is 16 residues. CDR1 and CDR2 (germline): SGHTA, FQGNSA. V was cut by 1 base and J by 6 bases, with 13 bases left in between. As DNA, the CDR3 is TGTGCCAGCAGCTTAGAGCCGACAGATAGTAATTCACCCCTCCACTTT. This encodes CASSLEPTDSNSPLHF.

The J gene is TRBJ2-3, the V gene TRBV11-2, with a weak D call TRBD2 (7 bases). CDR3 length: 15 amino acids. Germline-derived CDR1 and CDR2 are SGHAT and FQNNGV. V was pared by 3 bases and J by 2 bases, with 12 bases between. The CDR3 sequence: CASSFEGGDTDTQYF. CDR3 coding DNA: TGTGCCAGCAGCTTTGAGGGGGGGGACACAGATACGCAGTATTTT.

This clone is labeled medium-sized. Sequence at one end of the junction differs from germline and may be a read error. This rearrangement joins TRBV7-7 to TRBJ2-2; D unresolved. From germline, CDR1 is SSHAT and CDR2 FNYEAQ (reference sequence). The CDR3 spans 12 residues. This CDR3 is CASSSYTGELFF. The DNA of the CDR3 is TGTGCTAGCAGCTCGTACACCGGGGAGCTGTTTTTT.

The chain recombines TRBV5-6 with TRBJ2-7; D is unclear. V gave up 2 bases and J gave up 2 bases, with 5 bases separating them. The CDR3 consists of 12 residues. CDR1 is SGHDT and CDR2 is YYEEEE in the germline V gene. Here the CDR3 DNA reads TGTGCCAGCAGCTTAGACACCTACGAGCAGTACTTC. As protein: CASSLDTYEQYF.

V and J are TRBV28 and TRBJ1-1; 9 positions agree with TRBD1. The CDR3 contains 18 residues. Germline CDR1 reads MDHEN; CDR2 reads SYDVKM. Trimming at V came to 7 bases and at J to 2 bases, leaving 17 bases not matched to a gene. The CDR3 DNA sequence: TGTGCCAGCATGTTAATAATGATCCACAGGGGGCGTAACACTGAAGCTTTCTTT. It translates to CASMLIMIHRGRNTEAFF.

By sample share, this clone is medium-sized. The CDR3 protein is CASRSSSGQGLSSYNSPLHF. In DNA, the CDR3 is TGTGCCAGTAGATCGTCGTCGGGACAGGGGTTGAGCTCCTATAATTCACCCCTCCACTTT. The chain links TRBV19 to TRBJ1-6, with 10 bases lining up with TRBD1. Germline CDR1 LNHDA, CDR2 SQIVND (reference sequence). The junction had 14 bases not matched to a gene; V was cut back by 6 bases and J by 0 bases. The CDR3 is 20 residues long.

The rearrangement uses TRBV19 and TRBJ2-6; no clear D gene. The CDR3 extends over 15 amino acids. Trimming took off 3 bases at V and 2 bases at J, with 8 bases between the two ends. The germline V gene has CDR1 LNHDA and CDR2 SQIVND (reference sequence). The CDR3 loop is CASSIAAAGANVLTF. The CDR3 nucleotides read TGTGCCAGTAGTATTGCGGCAGCTGGGGCCAACGTCCTGACTTTC.

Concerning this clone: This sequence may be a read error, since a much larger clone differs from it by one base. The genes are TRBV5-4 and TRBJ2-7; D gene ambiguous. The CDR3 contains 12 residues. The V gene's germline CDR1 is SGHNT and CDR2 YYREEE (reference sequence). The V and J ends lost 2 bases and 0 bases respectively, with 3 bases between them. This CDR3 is CASSLNSYEQYF. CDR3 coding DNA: TGTGCCAGCAGCTTAAACTCCTACGAGCAGTACTTC. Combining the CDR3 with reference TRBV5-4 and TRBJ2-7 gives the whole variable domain ETGVTQSPTHLIKTRGQQVTLRCSSQSGHNTVSWYQQALGQGPQFIFQYYREEENGRGNFPPRFSGLQFPNYSSELNVNALELDDSALYLCASSLNSYEQYFGPGTRLTVT.

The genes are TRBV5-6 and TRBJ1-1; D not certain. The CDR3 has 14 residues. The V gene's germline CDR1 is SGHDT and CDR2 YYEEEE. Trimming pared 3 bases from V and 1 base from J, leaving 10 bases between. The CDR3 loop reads CASSWRTENTEAFF. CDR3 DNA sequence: TGTGCCAGCAGCTGGAGGACGGAGAACACTGAAGCTTTCTTT.

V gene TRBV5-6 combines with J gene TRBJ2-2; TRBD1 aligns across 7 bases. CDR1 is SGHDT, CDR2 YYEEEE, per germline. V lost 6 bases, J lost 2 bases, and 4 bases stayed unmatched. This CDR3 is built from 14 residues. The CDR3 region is CASKGTVNTGELFF. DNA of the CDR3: TGTGCCAGCAAAGGGACAGTAAACACCGGGGAGCTGTTTTTT. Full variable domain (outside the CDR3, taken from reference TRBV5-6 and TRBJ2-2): DAGVTQSPTHLIKTRGQQVTLRCSPKSGHDTVSWYQQALGQGPQFIFQYYEEEERQRGNFPDRFSGHQFPNYSSELNVNALLLGDSALYLCASKGTVNTGELFFGEGSRLTVL.

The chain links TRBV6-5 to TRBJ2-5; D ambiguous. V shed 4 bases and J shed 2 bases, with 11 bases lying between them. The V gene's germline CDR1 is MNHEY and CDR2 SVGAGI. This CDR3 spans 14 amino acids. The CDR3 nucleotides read TGTGCCAGCAGTTCCTCTCGCGGTCAAGAGACCCAGTACTTC. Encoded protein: CASSSSRGQETQYF.